This T cell receptor (beta chain) came from a study of blood T cell repertoires in COVID-19. While infection was still active, Seattle patients were enrolled and then followed longitudinally. Trimming removed 2 bases from V and 4 bases from J; junction bases left unmatched: 10. Germline CDR1 and CDR2: LGHDT and YNNKEL (reference sequence). The CDR3 runs 17 residues. Measured with immunoSEQ multiplex PCR; TCRdb has only the in-frame clones, and not every one. Here the sample spans 200,000 to 250,000 clones, roughly four fifths being singletons. The sequenced sample consisted of peripheral blood. The TCR sequence derives from a woman aged 80 or over with COVID-19, enrolled during active disease. The chain employs TRBV3-1 (or the pseudogene TRBV3-2) and TRBJ2-7, with 11 positions matching TRBD2. The CDR3 protein is CASSQFTSGGRGYEQYF. The CDR3 DNA sequence: TGTGCCAGCAGCCAATTCACTAGCGGGGGCAGGGGGTACGAGCAGTACTTC.